These 4 T cell receptor beta chains came from one sample sequenced in a study of T-cell memory formation after mild COVID-19. Via MiXCR, TCRdb re-called the 5' RACE reads, giving one row per CDR3 protein. Seen here are 430,000 or so distinct CDR3 sequences, around 27% observed once, and the top ten hold around 13%. Sequences were obtained from PBMCs or a T cell subset sorted from them (not recorded which). The receptor set was obtained from an adult woman who had mild COVID-19 (a few samples of this study predate the infection). Cell type and time point are not known.

This clonotype is a singleton in its sample. The chain combines TRBV11-2 with TRBJ2-3; 10 nucleotides agree with TRBD2. The CDR3 contains 18 residues. Losses at the gene ends were 5 bases for V and 0 bases for J; bases not matched to a gene: 11. The germline gives CDR1 SGHAT, CDR2 FQNNGV. The CDR3, as DNA: TGTGCCAGCAGCAGGACTAGCGGAAACCGTCGAAGCACAGATACGCAGTATTTT. It encodes CASSRTSGNRRSTDTQYF.

The chain combines TRBV19 with TRBJ2-7, with a weak D call TRBD1 (5 bases). Germline lookup yields CDR1 LNHDA and CDR2 SQIVND (reference sequence). Trimming took off 3 bases at V and 9 bases at J, with 15 bases between the two ends. The length of the CDR3 is 13 residues. The DNA of the CDR3 is TGTGCCAGTAGTATCCAAGGGGAAACGGCGCAGTACTTC. It specifies CASSIQGETAQYF.

A few counts support this clonotype. V gene TRBV30 combines with J gene TRBJ2-3; TRBD2 might be the D (6 bases). Germline CDR1 and CDR2: GTSNPN and SVGIG (reference sequence). V gave up 4 bases and J gave up 0 bases, with 14 bases separating them. The CDR3 runs 15 residues. The CDR3 loop is CAWTFWDWSTDTQYF. The CDR3 DNA sequence: TGTGCCTGGACCTTTTGGGACTGGAGCACAGATACGCAGTATTTT. Based on the CDR3 plus reference TRBV30 and TRBJ2-3, the full variable domain is SQTIHQWPATLVQPVGSPLSLECTVEGTSNPNLYWYRQAAGRGLQLLFYSVGIGQISSEVPQNLSASRPQDRQFILSSKKLLLSDSGFYLCAWTFWDWSTDTQYFGPGTRLTVL.

This clonotype occurred a few times. The J gene is TRBJ2-3, the V gene TRBV11-2; 13 nucleotides match TRBD2. Per the germline V gene, CDR1 is SGHAT and CDR2 is FQNNGV. J lost 8 bases, V lost 3 bases, and 8 bases had no gene match. CDR3 size: 16 residues. CDR3 sequence (DNA): TGTGCCAGCAGCTTTCGGACTAGCGGGAGTTGGGGTACGCAGTATTTT. This translates into CASSFRTSGSWGTQYF.